This T cell receptor (beta chain) was sequenced in a study of yellow fever vaccine responses in identical twins. V dropped 2 bases and J dropped 8 bases, with 6 bases sitting between them. Looked up from germline, CDR1 is SGHTA and CDR2 is FQGTGA. The CDR3 is made up of 12 amino acids. TCRdb re-called the RT-PCR reads through MiXCR, storing one row per CDR3 protein. The sample carries some 600 distinct CDR3 sequences, over 75% recorded once. The starting material was T cells from blood (PBMCs), unsorted or a sorted subset (not recorded which), obtained before or after yellow fever vaccination (not recorded which). This receptor was taken from a female donor who received the yellow fever vaccine. The V and J genes are TRBV7-3 and TRBJ2-2; D gene uncertain. Written as DNA, the CDR3 is TGTGCCAGCAGCTTACCGGCTGGGGAGCTGTTTTTT. Encoded protein: CASSLPAGELFF.